This T cell receptor (beta chain) derives from a study of immune characterization of retroperitoneal liposarcoma. With 5 bases removed from V and 6 bases from J, the gap between germline ends came to 14 bases. Germline CDR1 and CDR2: SGHAT and FQDESV (reference sequence). The CDR3 loop spans 14 amino acids. A few counts support this clonotype. TCRdb re-called the PCR reads through MiXCR, storing one row per CDR3 protein. The data contain fewer than 13,000 distinct CDR3 sequences, about a quarter of them singletons. The sample comprised tumor tissue. This TCR was recovered from a male donor with retroperitoneal liposarcoma. This sequence joins TRBV11-1 and TRBJ2-1; no clear D. CDR3 region: CASSGRRRSNEQFF. For the CDR3, the DNA is TGTGCCAGCAGCGGAAGACGGCGAAGCAATGAGCAGTTCTTC.